This paragraph reports one T cell receptor (beta chain). The entry originates in a study of blood T cell repertoires in COVID-19. For the study at large: Samples came from the United States, Italy and Spain, spanning acute and convalescent COVID-19.

Method: immunoSEQ multiplex PCR; TCRdb's copy keeps in-frame clones and lacks some. This table holds fewer than 450,000 clones, more than 70% found once. Seattle's enrolled individuals joined amid active infection and were then monitored longitudinally. The CDR3 length is 16 residues. Germline CDR1 MNHEY, CDR2 SMNVEV (reference sequence). The V segment lost 3 bases and the J segment 3 bases; nucleotides outside the gene matches: 4. This chain uses TRBV27 with TRBJ2-1, with 11 bases fitting TRBD2. Material for sequencing was peripheral blood. This TCR was recovered from a woman aged 50 to 60 with COVID-19, enrolled during active disease. The DNA for the CDR3 is TGTGCCAGCAGTTTCCCGACTAGCGGGGACTACAATGAGCAGTTCTTC. It encodes CASSFPTSGDYNEQFF.